This T cell receptor beta chain was obtained from a study of T cell changes during pregnancy in multiple sclerosis. V lost 1 base to trimming and J lost 6 bases; unmatched junction nucleotides: 9. The CDR3 is 17 residues long. Germline CDR1 is SNHLY and CDR2 is FYNNEI. Here immunoSEQ multiplex PCR was the method, and the copy in TCRdb shows in-frame clones only, minus some. The repertoire includes more than 65,000 clones, more than 85% of them detected once, and 2.3% sits in the top ten. This chain uses TRBV2 with TRBJ1-6; 7 nucleotides align to TRBD1. Sequenced here: peripheral blood, sampled in the first trimester of pregnancy. The source of this sequence is a female donor with multiple sclerosis, enrolled in a pregnancy study. CDR3 nucleotide sequence: TGTGCCAGCAGTGAAGACCAACAGGGGAGGTCTAATTCACCCCTCCACTTT. This encodes CASSEDQQGRSNSPLHF.